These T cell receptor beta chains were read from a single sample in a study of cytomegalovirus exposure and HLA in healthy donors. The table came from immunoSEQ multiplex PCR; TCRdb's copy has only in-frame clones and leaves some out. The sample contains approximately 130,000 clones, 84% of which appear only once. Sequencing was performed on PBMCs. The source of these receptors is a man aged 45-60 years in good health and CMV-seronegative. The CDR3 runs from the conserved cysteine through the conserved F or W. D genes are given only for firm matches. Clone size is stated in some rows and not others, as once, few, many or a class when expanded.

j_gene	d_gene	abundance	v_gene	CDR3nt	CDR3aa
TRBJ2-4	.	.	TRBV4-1	TGCGCCAGCAGCCAAAGGCCAGAAGGTGGGCACATTCAGTACTTC	CASSQRPEGGHIQYF
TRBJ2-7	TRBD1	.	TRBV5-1	TGCGCCAGCAGTCCGGGACAGGGGGCTTACGAGCAGTACTTC	CASSPGQGAYEQYF
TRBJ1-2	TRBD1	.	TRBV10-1	TGCGCCAGCACCCGGGACAGGCAGGACGAAAGACCATACTATGGCTACACCTTC	CASTRDRQDERPYYGYTF
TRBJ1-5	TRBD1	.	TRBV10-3	TGTGCCATCGCGGACAGGGAGAATCAGCCCCAGCATTTT	CAIADRENQPQHF
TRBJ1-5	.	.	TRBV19	TGTGCCAGTAGCAACAACCCCCCCGGGAATCAGCCCCAGCATTTT	CASSNNPPGNQPQHF
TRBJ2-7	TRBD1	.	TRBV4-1	TGCGCCAGCAGCCAAGATGCACAGGGGTTCCTCTCCTACGAGCAGTACTTC	CASSQDAQGFLSYEQYF
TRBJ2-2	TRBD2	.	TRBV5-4	TGTGCCAGCAGCGAGAAGGGTCTAGCGGGGTTTAACACCGGGGAGCTGTTTTTT	CASSEKGLAGFNTGELFF
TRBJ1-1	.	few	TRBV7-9	TGTGCCAGCAGCTTAGGAGGGGGGGCGAACACTGAAGCTTTCTTT	CASSLGGGANTEAFF
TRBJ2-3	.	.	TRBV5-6	TGTGCCAGCAGCCTCCCAGGGGGACTCAAGCTGCGGTCTACGCAGTATTTT	CASSLPGGLKLRSTQYF
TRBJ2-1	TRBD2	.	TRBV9	TGTGCCAGCAGCGTAGGGCTAGCGGACAATGAGCAGTTCTTC	CASSVGLADNEQFF
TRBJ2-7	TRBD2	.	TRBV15	TGTGCCACCAGCGGACTAGCGGGGGGCCAGAGCTCCTACGAGCAGTACTTC	CATSGLAGGQSSYEQYF
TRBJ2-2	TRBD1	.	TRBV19	TGTGCCAGTAGTATGACAGGGGGGACCGGGGAGCTGTTTTTT	CASSMTGGTGELFF
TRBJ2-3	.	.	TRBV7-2	TGTGCCAGCAGCCCCCACACAGATACGCAGTATTTT	CASSPHTDTQYF
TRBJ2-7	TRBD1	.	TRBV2	TGTGCCAGCAGTCCTACACGCGGGACAGGGCGCTACGAGCAGTACTTC	CASSPTRGTGRYEQYF
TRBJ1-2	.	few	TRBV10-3	TGTGCCATCAGGGGAGGGCGCACTAACTATGGCTACACCTTC	CAIRGGRTNYGYTF
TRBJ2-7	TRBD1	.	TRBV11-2	TGTGCCAGCAGCTCTGCAGGGGGAAACGAGCAGTACTTC	CASSSAGGNEQYF
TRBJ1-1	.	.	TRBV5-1	TGCGCCAGCAGCCCGGCCGGGACAACCTCTGAAGCTTTCTTT	CASSPAGTTSEAFF
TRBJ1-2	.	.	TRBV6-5	TGTGCCAGCTACGGGGGTCCTAACTATGGCTACACCTTC	CASYGGPNYGYTF
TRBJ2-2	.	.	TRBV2	TGTGCCAGCAGTACCCCCGGGACATACACCGGGGAGCTGTTTTTT	CASSTPGTYTGELFF
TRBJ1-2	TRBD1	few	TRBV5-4	TGTGCCAGCAGCACGGACAGGCTCTATGGCTACACCTTC	CASSTDRLYGYTF
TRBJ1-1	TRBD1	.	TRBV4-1	TGCGCCAGCAGCCAACCCGGGACAGGGGGCTTAACTGAAGCTTTCTTT	CASSQPGTGGLTEAFF
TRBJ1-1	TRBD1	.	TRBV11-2	TGTGCCAGCAGCTTAGGGGGGGACAGGATGAACACTGAAGCTTTCTTT	CASSLGGDRMNTEAFF
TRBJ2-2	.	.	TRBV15	TGTGCCACCAGCAGAGACGAGGGCACCGGGGAGCTGTTTTTT	CATSRDEGTGELFF
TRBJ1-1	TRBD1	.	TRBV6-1	TGTGCCAGCACCTTACAGGGGCCGAACACTGAAGCTTTCTTT	CASTLQGPNTEAFF
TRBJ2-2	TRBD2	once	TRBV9	TGTGCCAGCAGCGTACTAGCGGGGGAACACACCGGGGAGCTGTTTTTT	CASSVLAGEHTGELFF
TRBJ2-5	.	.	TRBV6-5	TGTGCCAGCAGTGAAGGGACTGTTCGTTACTTC	CASSEGTVRYF
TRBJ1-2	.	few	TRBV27	TGTGCCAGCAGTTTACGGGGAACGGACTATGGCTACACCTTC	CASSLRGTDYGYTF